This TCR beta chain was captured by sequencing in a study of blood T cell repertoires in COVID-19. Study-wide background: In each case, the material was cDNA or gDNA derived from T cells, B-cell-depleted T cells, or PBMCs.

Authors' processing steps: Using reference gene primer amplification, nucleated cell counts were estimated. Assay: immunoSEQ multiplex PCR; the TCRdb copy retains only in-frame clones and omits some. The DNA was the basis for D and trimming; V, J and clone size are from that table. This repertoire shows fewer than 500,000 clones, 70% to 90% found once; its top ten account for 0.7% to 1%. This CDR3 contains 16 residues. V gave up 4 bases and J gave up 6 bases; unmatched junction bases: 11. In germline, CDR1 is MDHEN, CDR2 SYDVKM. What was sequenced was peripheral blood. The rearrangement joins TRBV28 to TRBJ1-4; 7 bases align to TRBD1. The receptor was derived from a man aged 18 to 30 with COVID-19, enrolled during active disease. CDR3 amino acids: CASSSTGYGLDEKLFF. In DNA form, the CDR3 reads TGTGCCAGCAGTTCGACAGGGTACGGGCTTGATGAAAAACTGTTTTTT.